This T cell receptor beta chain was documented in a study of shared clonotypes between healthy human individuals. Study results and limitations: Generation probabilities of non-shared clonotypes were lower (relative to those shared by all four donors).

Generated by immunoSEQ multiplex PCR, the TCRdb table keeps only in-frame clones and is missing some. The repertoire includes more than 500,000 clones, 85% to 95% of them detected once, and over 0.095% sits in the top ten. CD45RO negativity and positive selection for CCR7 defined naive CD8 cells, a population that excluded terminally differentiated effector memory CD45RA+ cells. With respect to this clone: The antigen is unknown.

The TCR comes from a woman in her 30s in good health. The sample was naive CD8+ T cells sorted from blood.

The DNA for the CDR3 is TGTGCCAGCCTGGACCGAACCTCCTACGAGCAGTACTTC. Its translation: CASLDRTSYEQYF. This chain joins TRBV19 and TRBJ2-7, with D unclear. V was clipped by 9 bases and J by 0 bases, with 12 bases between them. The CDR3 contains 13 residues. In germline, CDR1 is LNHDA, CDR2 SQIVND (reference sequence).